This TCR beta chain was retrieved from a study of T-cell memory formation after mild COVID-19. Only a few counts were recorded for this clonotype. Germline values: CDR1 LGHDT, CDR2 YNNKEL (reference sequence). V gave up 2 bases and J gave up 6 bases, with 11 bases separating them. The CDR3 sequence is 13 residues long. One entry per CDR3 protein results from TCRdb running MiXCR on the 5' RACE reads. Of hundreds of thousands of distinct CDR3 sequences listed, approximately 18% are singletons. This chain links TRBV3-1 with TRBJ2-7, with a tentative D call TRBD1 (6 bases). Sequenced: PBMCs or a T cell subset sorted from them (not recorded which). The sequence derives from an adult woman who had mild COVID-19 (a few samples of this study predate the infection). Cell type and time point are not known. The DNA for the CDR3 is TGTGCCAGCAGCCAAATCAGGGGTGGCGAGCAGTACTTC. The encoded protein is CASSQIRGGEQYF.